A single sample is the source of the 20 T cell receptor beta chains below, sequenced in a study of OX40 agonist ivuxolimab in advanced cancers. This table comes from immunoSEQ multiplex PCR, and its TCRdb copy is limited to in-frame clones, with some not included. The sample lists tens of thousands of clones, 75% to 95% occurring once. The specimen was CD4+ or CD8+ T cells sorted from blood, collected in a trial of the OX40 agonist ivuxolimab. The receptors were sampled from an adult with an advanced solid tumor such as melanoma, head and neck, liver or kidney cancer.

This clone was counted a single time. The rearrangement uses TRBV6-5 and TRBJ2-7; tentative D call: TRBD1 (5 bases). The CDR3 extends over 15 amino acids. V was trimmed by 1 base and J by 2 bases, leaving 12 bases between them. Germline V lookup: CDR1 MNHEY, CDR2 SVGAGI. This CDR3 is CASSYFVGPTYEQYF. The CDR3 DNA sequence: TGTGCCAGCAGTTACTTCGTGGGGCCGACCTACGAGCAGTACTTC.

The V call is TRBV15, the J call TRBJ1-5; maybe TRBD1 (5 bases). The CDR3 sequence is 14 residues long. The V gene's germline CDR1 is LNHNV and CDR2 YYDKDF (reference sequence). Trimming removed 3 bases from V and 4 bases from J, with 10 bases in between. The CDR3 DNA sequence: TGTGCCACCAGCAGGGGACCCAAAAATCAGCCCCAGCATTTT. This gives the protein CATSRGPKNQPQHF.

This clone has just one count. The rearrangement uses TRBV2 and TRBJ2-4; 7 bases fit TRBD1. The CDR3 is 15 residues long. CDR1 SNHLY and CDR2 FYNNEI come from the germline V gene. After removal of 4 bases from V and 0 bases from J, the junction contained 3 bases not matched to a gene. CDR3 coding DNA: TGTGCCAGCAGTGGGGGACAGCTAGCCAAAAACATTCAGTACTTC. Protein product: CASSGGQLAKNIQYF.

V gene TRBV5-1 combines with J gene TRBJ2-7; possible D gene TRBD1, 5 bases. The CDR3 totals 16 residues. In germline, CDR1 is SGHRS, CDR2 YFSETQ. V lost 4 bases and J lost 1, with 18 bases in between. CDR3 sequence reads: CASSPRQSKSSYEQYF. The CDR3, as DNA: TGCGCCAGCAGCCCTAGACAGTCTAAATCATCCTACGAGCAGTACTTC.

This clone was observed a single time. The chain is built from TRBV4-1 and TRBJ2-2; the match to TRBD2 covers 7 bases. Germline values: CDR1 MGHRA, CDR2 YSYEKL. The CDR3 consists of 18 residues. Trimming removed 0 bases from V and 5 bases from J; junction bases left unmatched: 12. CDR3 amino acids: CASSQDVVGTILTGELFF. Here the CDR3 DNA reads TGCGCCAGCAGCCAAGATGTCGTGGGGACTATCCTTACCGGGGAGCTGTTTTTT.

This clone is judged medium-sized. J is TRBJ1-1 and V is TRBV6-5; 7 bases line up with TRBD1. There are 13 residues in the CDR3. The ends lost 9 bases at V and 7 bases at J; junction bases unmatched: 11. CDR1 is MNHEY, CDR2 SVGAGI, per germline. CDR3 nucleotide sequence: TGTGCCAGTAACCTAGGGGGCTCTGGTGAAGCTTTCTTT. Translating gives CASNLGGSGEAFF.

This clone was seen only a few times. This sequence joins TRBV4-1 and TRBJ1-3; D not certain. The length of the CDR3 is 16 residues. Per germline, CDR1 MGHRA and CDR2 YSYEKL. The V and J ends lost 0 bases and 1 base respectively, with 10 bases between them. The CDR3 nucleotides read TGCGCCAGCAGCCAAGAATTAAGTGGGTCTGGAAACACCATATATTTT. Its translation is CASSQELSGSGNTIYF.

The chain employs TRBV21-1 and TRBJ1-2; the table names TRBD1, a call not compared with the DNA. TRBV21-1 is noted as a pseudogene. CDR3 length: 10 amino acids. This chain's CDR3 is CASSRHNYTF. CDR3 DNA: TGTGCCAGCAGTAGACACAACTACACCTTC.

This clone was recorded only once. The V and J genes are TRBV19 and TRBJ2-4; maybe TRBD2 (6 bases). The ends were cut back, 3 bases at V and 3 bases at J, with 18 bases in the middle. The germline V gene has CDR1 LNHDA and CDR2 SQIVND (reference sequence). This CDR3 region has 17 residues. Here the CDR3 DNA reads TGTGCCAGTAGTATCCGGAGGGACCCTAGGGGCAAAAACATTCAGTACTTC. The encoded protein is CASSIRRDPRGKNIQYF.

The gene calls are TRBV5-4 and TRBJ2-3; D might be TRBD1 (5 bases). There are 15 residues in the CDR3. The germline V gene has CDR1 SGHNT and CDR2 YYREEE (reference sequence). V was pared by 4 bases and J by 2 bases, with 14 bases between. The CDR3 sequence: CASSIGWGPTDTQYF. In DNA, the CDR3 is TGTGCCAGCAGCATTGGTTGGGGCCCCACAGATACGCAGTATTTT. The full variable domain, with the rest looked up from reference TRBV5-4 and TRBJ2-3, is ETGVTQSPTHLIKTRGQQVTLRCSSQSGHNTVSWYQQALGQGPQFIFQYYREEENGRGNFPPRFSGLQFPNYSSELNVNALELDDSALYLCASSIGWGPTDTQYFGPGTRLTVL.

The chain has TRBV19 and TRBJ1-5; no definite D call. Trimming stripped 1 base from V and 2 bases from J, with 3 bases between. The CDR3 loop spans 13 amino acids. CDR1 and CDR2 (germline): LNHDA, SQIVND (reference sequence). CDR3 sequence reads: CASSIGGNQPQHF. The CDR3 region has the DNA TGTGCCAGTAGTATAGGCGGCAATCAGCCCCAGCATTTT. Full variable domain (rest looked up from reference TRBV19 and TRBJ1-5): DGGITQSPKYLFRKEGQNVTLSCEQNLNHDAMYWYRQDPGQGLRLIYYSQIVNDFQKGDIAEGYSVSREKKESFPLTVTSAQKNPTAFYLCASSIGGNQPQHFGDGTRLSIL.

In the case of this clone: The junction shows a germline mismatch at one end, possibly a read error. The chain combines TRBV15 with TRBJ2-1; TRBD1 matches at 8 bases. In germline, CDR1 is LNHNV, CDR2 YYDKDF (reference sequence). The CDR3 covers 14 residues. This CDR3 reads CATSGGQGYDEQFF. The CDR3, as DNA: TGTGCCACCAGCGGAGGACAGGGCTACGATGAGCAGTTCTTC.

Here the CDR3 DNA reads TGCGCCAGCAGCCAGGGCACTTACACCGGGGAGCTGTTTTTT. It encodes CASSQGTYTGELFF. The V call is TRBV4-1, the J call TRBJ2-2; D ambiguous. The CDR3 loop spans 14 amino acids. The germline V gene encodes CDR1 MGHRA and CDR2 YSYEKL. V gave up 3 bases and J gave up 3 bases, with 8 bases separating them.

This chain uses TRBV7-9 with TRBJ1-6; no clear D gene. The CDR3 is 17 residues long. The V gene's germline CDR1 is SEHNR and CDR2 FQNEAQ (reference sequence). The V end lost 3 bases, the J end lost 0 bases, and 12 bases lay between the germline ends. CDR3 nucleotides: TGTGCCAGCAGCTTTACGGACGCGAGCTCCTATAATTCACCCCTCCACTTT. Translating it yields CASSFTDASSYNSPLHF.

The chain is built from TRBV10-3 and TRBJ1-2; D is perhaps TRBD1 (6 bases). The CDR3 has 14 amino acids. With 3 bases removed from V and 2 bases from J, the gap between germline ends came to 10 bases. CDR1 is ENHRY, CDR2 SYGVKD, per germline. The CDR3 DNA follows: TGTGCCATCAGTGAATACAGGGACAACTATGGCTACACCTTC. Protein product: CAISEYRDNYGYTF.

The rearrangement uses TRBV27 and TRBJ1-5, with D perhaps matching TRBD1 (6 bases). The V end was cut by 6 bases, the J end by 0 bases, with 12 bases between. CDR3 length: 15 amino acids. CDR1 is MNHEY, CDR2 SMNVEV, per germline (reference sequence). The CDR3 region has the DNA TGTGCCAGCAGGTTCCGGACAGATAGCAATCAGCCCCAGCATTTT. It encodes CASRFRTDSNQPQHF.

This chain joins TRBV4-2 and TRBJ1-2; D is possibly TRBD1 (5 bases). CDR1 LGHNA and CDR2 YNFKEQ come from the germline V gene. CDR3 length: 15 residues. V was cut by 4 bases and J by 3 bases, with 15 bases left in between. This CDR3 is CASSPPAGGYYGYTF. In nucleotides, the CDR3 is TGTGCCAGCAGCCCTCCGGCGGGGGGATACTATGGCTACACCTTC.

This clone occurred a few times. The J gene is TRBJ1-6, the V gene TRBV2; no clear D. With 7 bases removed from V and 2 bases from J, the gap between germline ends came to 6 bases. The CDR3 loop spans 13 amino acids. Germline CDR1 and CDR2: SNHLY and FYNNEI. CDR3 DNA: TGTGCCAGCAAGAGGGCCTATAATTCACCCCTCCACTTT. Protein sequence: CASKRAYNSPLHF.

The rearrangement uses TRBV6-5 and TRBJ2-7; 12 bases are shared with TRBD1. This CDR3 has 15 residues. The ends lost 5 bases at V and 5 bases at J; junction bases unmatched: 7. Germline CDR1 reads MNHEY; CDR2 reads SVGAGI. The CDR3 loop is CASSPRGQGAHEQYF. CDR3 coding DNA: TGTGCCAGCAGTCCCCGGGGACAGGGGGCCCACGAGCAGTACTTC.

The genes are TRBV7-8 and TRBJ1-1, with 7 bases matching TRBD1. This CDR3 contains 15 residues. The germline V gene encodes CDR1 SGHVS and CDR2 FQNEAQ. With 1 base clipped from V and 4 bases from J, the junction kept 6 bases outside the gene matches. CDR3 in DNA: TGTGCCAGCAGCTTAGGAAGGGGGCGCGGCACTGAAGCTTTCTTT. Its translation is CASSLGRGRGTEAFF.